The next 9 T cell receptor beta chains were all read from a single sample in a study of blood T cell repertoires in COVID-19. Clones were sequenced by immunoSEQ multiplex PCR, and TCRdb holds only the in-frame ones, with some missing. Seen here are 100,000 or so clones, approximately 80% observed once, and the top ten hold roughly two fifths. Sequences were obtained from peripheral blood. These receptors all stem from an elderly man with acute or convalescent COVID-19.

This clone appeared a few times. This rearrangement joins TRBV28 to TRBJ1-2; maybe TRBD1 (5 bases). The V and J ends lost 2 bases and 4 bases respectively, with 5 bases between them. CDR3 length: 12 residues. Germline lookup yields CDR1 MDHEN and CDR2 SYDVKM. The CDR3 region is CASSLRGYGYTF. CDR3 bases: TGTGCCAGCAGTTTAAGGGGCTATGGCTACACCTTC.

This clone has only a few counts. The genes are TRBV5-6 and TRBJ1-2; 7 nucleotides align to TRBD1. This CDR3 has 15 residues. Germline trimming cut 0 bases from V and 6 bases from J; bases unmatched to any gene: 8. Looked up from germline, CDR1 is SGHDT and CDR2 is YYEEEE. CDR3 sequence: CASSLAFTGVHGYTF. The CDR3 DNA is TGTGCCAGCAGCTTGGCCTTTACAGGGGTCCATGGCTACACCTTC.

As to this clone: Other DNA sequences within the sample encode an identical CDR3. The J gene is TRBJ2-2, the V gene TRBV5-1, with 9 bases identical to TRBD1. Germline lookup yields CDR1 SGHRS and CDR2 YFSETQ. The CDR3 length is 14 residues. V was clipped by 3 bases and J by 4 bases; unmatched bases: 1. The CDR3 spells CASSWGQGTGELFF. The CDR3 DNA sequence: TGCGCCAGCAGCTGGGGACAGGGCACCGGGGAGCTGTTTTTT.

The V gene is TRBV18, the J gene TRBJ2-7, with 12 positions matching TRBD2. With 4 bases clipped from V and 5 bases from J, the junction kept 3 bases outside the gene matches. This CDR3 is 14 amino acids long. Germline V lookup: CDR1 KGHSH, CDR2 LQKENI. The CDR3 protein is CASSRTSGADEQYF. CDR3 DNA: TGTGCCAGCTCACGGACTAGCGGGGCCGACGAGCAGTACTTC.

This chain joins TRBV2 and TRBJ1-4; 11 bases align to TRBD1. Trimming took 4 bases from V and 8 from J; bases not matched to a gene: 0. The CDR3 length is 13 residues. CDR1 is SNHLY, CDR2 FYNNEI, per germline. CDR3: CASSGTGGEKLFF. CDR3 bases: TGTGCCAGCAGTGGGACAGGGGGCGAAAAACTGTTTTTT.

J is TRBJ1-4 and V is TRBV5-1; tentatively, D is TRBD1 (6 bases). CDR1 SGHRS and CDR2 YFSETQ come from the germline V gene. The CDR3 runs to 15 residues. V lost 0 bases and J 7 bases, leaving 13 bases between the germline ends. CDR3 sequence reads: CASSLAGDGFEKLFF. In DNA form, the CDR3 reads TGCGCCAGCAGCTTGGCAGGGGACGGATTTGAAAAACTGTTTTTT.

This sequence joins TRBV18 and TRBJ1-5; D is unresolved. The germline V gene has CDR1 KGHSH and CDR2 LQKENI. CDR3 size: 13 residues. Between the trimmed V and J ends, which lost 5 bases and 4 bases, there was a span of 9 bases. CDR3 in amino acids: CASSTGGNQPQHF. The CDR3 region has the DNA TGTGCCAGCTCAACCGGAGGAAATCAGCCCCAGCATTTT. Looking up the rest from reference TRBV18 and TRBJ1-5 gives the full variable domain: NAGVMQNPRHLVRRRGQEARLRCSPMKGHSHVYWYRQLPEEGLKFMVYLQKENIIDESGMPKERFSAEFPKEGPSILRIQQVVRGDSAAYFCASSTGGNQPQHFGDGTRLSIL.

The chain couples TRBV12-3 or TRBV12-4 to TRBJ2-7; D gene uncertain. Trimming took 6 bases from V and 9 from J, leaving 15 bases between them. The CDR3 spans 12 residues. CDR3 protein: CASSATLNWQYF. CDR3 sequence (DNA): TGTGCCAGCAGCGCAACACTAAACTGGCAGTACTTC.

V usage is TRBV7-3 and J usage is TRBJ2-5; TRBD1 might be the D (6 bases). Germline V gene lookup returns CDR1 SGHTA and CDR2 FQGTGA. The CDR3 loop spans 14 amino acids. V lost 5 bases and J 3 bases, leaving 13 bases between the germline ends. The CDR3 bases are TGTGCCAGCAGCCGAGGGGGTTTGGAAGAGACCCAGTACTTC. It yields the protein CASSRGGLEETQYF.